Following are 18 T cell receptor beta chains from one sample sequenced in a study of T-cell memory formation after mild COVID-19. TCRdb used MiXCR to reprocess the 5' RACE reads, holding one entry per CDR3 protein. The sample has fewer than 50,000 distinct CDR3 sequences, over 6.5% seen once. Sequenced material: PBMCs or a T cell subset sorted from them (not recorded which). All receptors come from an adult who had mild COVID-19 (a few samples of this study predate the infection). Cell type and time point are not known.

This clonotype was found a few times. The chain combines TRBV5-5 with TRBJ1-5; D gene uncertain. The CDR3 spans 15 residues. Trimming pared 4 bases from V and 5 bases from J, leaving 16 bases between. Per germline, CDR1 SGHKS and CDR2 YYEKEE (reference sequence). In DNA, the CDR3 is TGTGCCAGCAGCCCCGGTCCTAGACTCGATCAGCCCCAGCATTTT. Its translation: CASSPGPRLDQPQHF.

The J gene is TRBJ1-2, the V gene TRBV23-1, with 9 bases matching TRBD1. TRBV23-1 is given ORF status, its function remaining uncertain. V shed 4 bases, J shed 7 bases, and the junction held 7 bases outside the gene matches. This CDR3 has 14 residues. The CDR3 region is CASSPTGGACGYTF. DNA for the CDR3: TGCGCCAGCAGTCCCACAGGGGGCGCCTGTGGCTACACCTTC.

This clonotype was observed at least ten times. CDR3 nucleotides: TGCGCCAGCAGCGACGGATTGAACACTGAAGCTTTCTTT. Translating gives CASSDGLNTEAFF. The chain combines TRBV5-1 with TRBJ1-1; no firm D call. The germline CDR1 and CDR2 sequences are SGHRS and YFSETQ. The CDR3 contains 13 residues. With 4 bases removed from V and 0 bases from J, the gap between germline ends came to 7 bases.

Ten or more counts support this clonotype. The genes are TRBV15 and TRBJ2-3, with D uncertain. V was clipped by 5 bases and J by 0 bases, with 12 bases between them. This CDR3 comprises 15 residues. Germline V gives CDR1 LNHNV, CDR2 YYDKDF (reference sequence). CDR3 DNA sequence: TGTGCCACCAGCGCGAGGCAGCCGAGCACAGATACGCAGTATTTT. This sequence encodes CATSARQPSTDTQYF.

The chain recombines TRBV6-5 with TRBJ2-7; the D gene could be TRBD1 or TRBD2 (5 bases each). Germline assignment: CDR1 MNHEY and CDR2 SVGAGI. CDR3 length: 15 amino acids. Trimming removed 6 bases from V and 0 bases from J, with 15 bases in between. DNA for the CDR3: TGTGCCAGCAGAGGAACCGGGACGGTCTCCTACGAGCAGTACTTC. Translation: CASRGTGTVSYEQYF.

This clonotype was observed many times. The genes are TRBV6-2 or TRBV6-3 and TRBJ2-7; either TRBD1 or TRBD2 may fit D (9 bases each). CDR3 length: 17 amino acids. V was pared by 8 bases and J by 2 bases, with 25 bases between. Germline CDR1 and CDR2: MNHEY and SVGEGT. CDR3 in amino acids: CASYRGLSGRPPYEQYF. CDR3 sequence (DNA): TGTGCCAGCTACAGGGGGCTTAGCGGGAGACCCCCCTACGAGCAGTACTTC.

This clonotype was detected many times. The junction departs from germline at one end; a sequencing error may be responsible. V is TRBV29-1 and J is TRBJ1-2; 8 bases align to TRBD1. CDR3 length: 8 amino acids. CDR1 and CDR2 (germline): SQVTM, ANQGSEA. CDR3 protein: CSDGTGAF. The CDR3 DNA reads as TGCAGCGATGGGACAGGCGCCTTC.

In this sample, this clonotype turned up many times. The chain employs TRBV7-9 and TRBJ2-7; 8 nucleotides agree with TRBD1. The CDR3 runs 16 residues. Per the germline V gene, CDR1 is SEHNR and CDR2 is FQNEAQ (reference sequence). V shed 2 bases and J 1 base; nucleotides not matched to a gene: 7. CDR3 loop: CASSLFDRGHSYEQYF. The CDR3 DNA sequence: TGTGCCAGCAGCTTATTTGACAGGGGCCATTCCTACGAGCAGTACTTC.

There are a few counts of this clonotype. The J gene is TRBJ2-7, the V gene TRBV4-1; 10 positions agree with TRBD1. The CDR3 length is 14 residues. The ends lost 6 bases at V and 3 bases at J; junction bases unmatched: 5. Germline V gene data show CDR1 as MGHRA and CDR2 as YSYEKL. CDR3: CASRRTGGGYEQYF. In nucleotides, the CDR3 is TGCGCCAGCAGAAGGACAGGGGGTGGCTACGAGCAGTACTTC.

Ten or more counts support this clonotype. The chain links TRBV5-1 to TRBJ2-1; weak D call: TRBD2 (5 bases). Germline CDR1 reads SGHRS; CDR2 reads YFSETQ. V was shortened by 1 base and J by 9 bases, with 17 bases between the two germline ends. The CDR3 spans 15 residues. The DNA of the CDR3 is TGCGCCAGCAGCTTGACGAGCGGACTTACGGTTGAGCAGTTCTTC. It is translated as CASSLTSGLTVEQFF.

The table lists this clonotype with many counts. V usage is TRBV20-1 and J usage is TRBJ2-1, with 7 bases matching TRBD2. The CDR3 extends over 15 amino acids. V lost 6 bases to trimming and J lost 0 bases; unmatched junction nucleotides: 8. Germline values: CDR1 DFQATT, CDR2 SNEGSKA (reference sequence). The CDR3, as DNA: TGCAGTGCAACGAGCGGGGCGAGCTCCTACAATGAGCAGTTCTTC. Its protein product is CSATSGASSYNEQFF.

This clonotype was recorded at least ten times. V gene TRBV24-1 combines with J gene TRBJ2-1; D is possibly TRBD1 (5 bases). V was shortened by 3 bases and J by 8 bases, with 16 bases between the two germline ends. CDR3 length: 15 residues. Germline V gives CDR1 KGHDR, CDR2 SFDVKD. CDR3 amino acids: CATSDAGGRDDEQFF. DNA for the CDR3: TGTGCCACCAGTGATGCCGGTGGCAGGGATGATGAGCAGTTCTTC.

The chain carries TRBV11-3 and TRBJ1-2; D perhaps matches TRBD1 (6 bases). The germline V gene encodes CDR1 SGHNT and CDR2 YENEEA. Trimming took 1 base from V and 2 from J, leaving 20 bases between them. The CDR3 is 18 amino acids. The CDR3 nucleotides read TGTGCCAGCAGCTTAGGGGGGGAAGGACAGTCGCGCAACTATGGCTACACCTTC. Translation gives CASSLGGEGQSRNYGYTF.

This clonotype was detected ten times or more. The V and J genes are TRBV5-1 and TRBJ2-3; 8 bases are shared with TRBD2. V was clipped by 4 bases and J by 8 bases; unmatched bases: 9. CDR3 length: 14 residues. Looked up from germline, CDR1 is SGHRS and CDR2 is YFSETQ. CDR3 in DNA: TGCGCCAGCAGCAAACAGACTAGCGAGGGTACGCAGTATTTT. Translating it yields CASSKQTSEGTQYF.

This clonotype was counted ten times or more. The chain links TRBV29-1 to TRBJ2-3; 9 bases agree with TRBD2. Germline V gene data show CDR1 as SQVTM and CDR2 as ANQGSEA. This CDR3 contains 14 residues. Trimming at V came to 6 bases and at J to 5 bases, leaving 9 bases not matched to a gene. The chain's CDR3 is CSVSGTSFGDTQYF. CDR3 bases: TGCAGCGTCAGCGGGACTAGCTTTGGAGATACGCAGTATTTT.

This clonotype was seen a handful of times. The genes are TRBV25-1 and TRBJ2-1; TRBD2 matches at 13 bases. V dropped 3 bases and J dropped 1; count of bases not matched to a gene: 12. The CDR3 extends over 20 amino acids. Germline V gene sequence: CDR1 MGHDK, CDR2 SYGVNS. The CDR3 nucleotides read TGTGCCAGCAGTGACAAAGGGGGACTAGCGGGATCTTCTTCCTACAATGAGCAGTTCTTC. Encoded protein: CASSDKGGLAGSSSYNEQFF.

This clonotype was recorded at least ten times. This chain connects TRBV5-1 to TRBJ1-2; 7 positions agree with TRBD1. The CDR3 consists of 12 residues. J gave up 5 bases and V 6 bases, and 4 bases lay outside the gene matches. Germline V lookup: CDR1 SGHRS, CDR2 YFSETQ. This chain's CDR3 is CASKAGGYGYTF. The DNA for the CDR3 is TGCGCCAGCAAGGCAGGGGGTTATGGCTACACCTTC.

In this sample, this clonotype turned up a few times. This chain joins TRBV12-3 or TRBV12-4 and TRBJ1-1; possibly TRBD1 for D (5 bases). The CDR3 totals 13 residues. Trimming shortened V by 7 bases and J by 1 base, and 10 bases separated the two germline ends. The CDR3 here is CASNTDRNTEAFF. The CDR3 coding sequence is TGTGCCAGCAACACAGACAGGAACACTGAAGCTTTCTTT.